This T cell receptor (beta chain) was retrieved from a study of CD8 T cells in Susac syndrome. As for the study in general: Patients with Susac syndrome were, at the time of blood collection, therapy-naive, maintained on corticosteroids, or maintained on intravenous immunoglobulin alone.

General study findings and limits: A relatively small number of individuals underwent TCR sequencing and HLA analysis.

The germline gives CDR1 SGDLS, CDR2 YYNGEE. The ends lost 2 bases at V and 0 bases at J; junction bases unmatched: 4. This CDR3 contains 15 residues. Random hexamers were used to reverse transcribe an amount of about 0.45 to 1 ug RNA. Multiplex immunoSEQ PCR targeted 54 Vbeta and 13 Jbeta TCR beta segments. TCRdb called the immunoSEQ multiplex PCR reads again in MiXCR, with one record for every CDR3 protein. The data contain about 100,000 distinct CDR3 sequences, approximately 95% of them singletons. A note on this clonotype: Antigen specificity is unknown.

The sample consisted of CD8+ T cells from PBMCs. The receptor comes from a human donor with Susac syndrome. The chain uses TRBV9 and TRBJ2-7, with TRBD1 identical over 8 bases. The CDR3 coding sequence is TGTGCCAGCAGCGTGGGACAGGCCCCCTCCTACGAGCAGTACTTC. It encodes CASSVGQAPSYEQYF. The entire variable domain, with the rest obtained from reference TRBV9 and TRBJ2-7, is as follows: DSGVTQTPKHLITATGQRVTLRCSPRSGDLSVYWYQQSLDQGLQFLIQYYNGEERAKGNILERFSAQQFPDLHSELNLSSLELGDSALYFCASSVGQAPSYEQYFGPGTRLTVT.